A selection of T cell receptor beta chains follows, all from one sample in a study of shared clonotypes between healthy human individuals. Sequencing used immunoSEQ multiplex PCR; TCRdb keeps in-frame clones, though not all of them. This table has approximately 1.9 million clones, just over 90% appearing once. The source material was naive CD8+ T cells from PBMCs. The receptors were gathered from a man younger than 35 in good health. Some clones in this sample may be carry-over from other donors' samples. CDR3s include the opening cysteine and the closing phenylalanine or tryptophan. A D gene is named only where the DNA matches it firmly. Clone size is not always given. Where it is, it says once, few, many or a class for expanded clones.

v_call	clone_size	j_call	d_call	cdr3_nt	cdr3_aa
TRBV5-1	NA	TRBJ2-2	NA	TGCGCCAGCAGCTCCAACACCGGGGAGCTGTTTTTT	CASSSNTGELFF
TRBV9	NA	TRBJ2-7	NA	TGTGCCAGCAGCCCCAAGGGAGGATCCAACGAGCAGTACTTC	CASSPKGGSNEQYF
TRBV5-1	NA	TRBJ2-2	TRBD1	TGCGCCAGCAGCCCGCGGACAGGACCGAACACCGGGGAGCTGTTTTTT	CASSPRTGPNTGELFF
TRBV25-1	few	TRBJ1-5	NA	TGTGCCAGCGGGGGGAGCAATCAGCCCCAGCATTTT	CASGGSNQPQHF
TRBV9	NA	TRBJ2-3	NA	TGTGCCAGCAGCGCAGGGAGGCTAGCGCCTTCAAGGGACACGCAGTATTTT	CASSAGRLAPSRDTQYF
TRBV5-8	NA	TRBJ1-1	NA	TGTGCCAGCAGTCAGGACAGAGAGGGAACGGTGAACGCTGAAGCTTTCTTT	CASSQDREGTVNAEAFF
TRBV28	NA	TRBJ1-4	NA	TGTGCCAGCAGCTATAAATCCGGGGAACTGTTTTTT	CASSYKSGELFF
TRBV11-2	NA	TRBJ2-3	TRBD2	TGTGCCAGCAGCTCCATTCTAGCGGGAAGCACAGATACGCAGTATTTT	CASSSILAGSTDTQYF
TRBV7-9	NA	TRBJ2-3	NA	TGTGCCAGCAGCCCCTACCTCCCAGATACGCAGTATTTT	CASSPYLPDTQYF
TRBV20-1	NA	TRBJ2-1	NA	TGCAGTGCTAGCGCCTACAATGAGCAGTTCTTC	CSASAYNEQFF
TRBV27	NA	TRBJ2-7	NA	TGTGCCAGCAGTTTTTCCGGAGGGGAGGCTACCTACGAGCAGTACTTC	CASSFSGGEATYEQYF
TRBV11-2	NA	TRBJ1-1	TRBD1	TGTGCCAGCAGCTCCAGGGGGCGGGCTGAAGCTTTCTTT	CASSSRGRAEAFF
TRBV4-3	once	TRBJ2-1	TRBD2	TGCGCCAGCAGCCATCGCGGGGGTGAGCAGTTCTTC	CASSHRGGEQFF
TRBV19	NA	TRBJ2-7	NA	TGTGCCAGTAGTATAGCCAGCACCTACTACGAGCAGTACTTC	CASSIASTYYEQYF
TRBV28	NA	TRBJ2-2	NA	TGTGCCAGCAGTGCGCCGGGACAGAACACCGGGGAGCTGTTTTTT	CASSAPGQNTGELFF
TRBV9	NA	TRBJ2-5	NA	TGTGCCAGCAGCCCCTGGGATGGCGGTACGGAGACCCAGTACTTC	CASSPWDGGTETQYF
TRBV9	NA	TRBJ1-5	NA	TGTGCCAGCAGCGTAAGGCCCGGTGATCAGCCCCAGCATTTT	CASSVRPGDQPQHF
TRBV25-1	NA	TRBJ2-3	NA	TGTGCCAGCAGTGAATCTGAGCGAGAGGCCGATACGCAGTATTTT	CASSESEREADTQYF
TRBV28	once	TRBJ2-7	NA	TGTGCCAGCAGTTTAAGATGGAGCGGGCGCTCCTACGAGCAGTACTTC	CASSLRWSGRSYEQYF
TRBV7-9	NA	TRBJ2-1	TRBD2	TGTGCCAGCAGCGGATGGACTAGCGGATCCTACAATGAGCAGTTCTTC	CASSGWTSGSYNEQFF
TRBV4-1	NA	TRBJ2-1	NA	TGCGCCAGCAGCTCCCCGGGCAAGGTCAATGAGCAGTTCTTC	CASSSPGKVNEQFF
TRBV15	NA	TRBJ1-1	TRBD1	TGTGCCACCAGCATAGAGGCGGGACAGTTTGCCTATTTGTCTGAAGCTTTCTTT	CATSIEAGQFAYLSEAFF
TRBV28	NA	TRBJ2-1	TRBD2	TGTGCCAGCATCCCGGGACTAGCGGGACTACTACTCACCTACAATGAGCAGTTCTTC	CASIPGLAGLLLTYNEQFF
TRBV6-5	NA	TRBJ2-7	NA	TGTGCCAGCATAGGTAGCTCCTACGAGCAGTACTTC	CASIGSSYEQYF
TRBV2	NA	TRBJ1-5	NA	TGTGCCAGCAGTGAATGGGAAGGGTTCAGCAATCAGCCCCAGCATTTT	CASSEWEGFSNQPQHF
TRBV27	NA	TRBJ1-2	TRBD1	TGTGCCAGCAGCGATTTACAGGGGGCGGGTGGCTACACCTTC	CASSDLQGAGGYTF
TRBV29-1	NA	TRBJ2-1	NA	TGCAGCGTGCAGATCGGGAGTACGGCCTACAATGAGCAGTTCTTC	CSVQIGSTAYNEQFF
TRBV7-9	NA	TRBJ2-3	NA	TGTGCCAGCAGCTTTCCCGCAGATACGCAGTATTTT	CASSFPADTQYF
TRBV10-1	NA	TRBJ2-7	NA	TGCGCCAGCAGTTCAGGGGAAACCTACGAGCAGTACTTC	CASSSGETYEQYF
TRBV7-9	NA	TRBJ1-2	NA	TGTGCCAGCAGCCCGGGAGGGAATGGCTACACCTTC	CASSPGGNGYTF
TRBV28	NA	TRBJ2-7	NA	TGTGCCAGCAGTTTAGGGGGGTACCACGAGCAGTACTTC	CASSLGGYHEQYF
TRBV7-9	NA	TRBJ1-2	TRBD1	TGTGCCAGCAGCACGGGACAGGGGAACTATGGCTACACCTTC	CASSTGQGNYGYTF
TRBV10-3	once	TRBJ2-1	NA	TGTGCCATCAGTGATTCAGGAGGGCAGAGAGAGTCCGAGCAGTTCTTC	CAISDSGGQRESEQFF
TRBV6-6	NA	TRBJ2-7	NA	TGTGCCAGCAGTTACCCATCACAGTACGAGCAGTACTTC	CASSYPSQYEQYF
TRBV9	NA	TRBJ2-7	TRBD2	TGTGCCAGCAGCGTAGGGGTGGCGCGGGAGCAGTACGAGCAGTACTTC	CASSVGVAREQYEQYF
TRBV11-2	few	TRBJ2-1	NA	TGTGCCAGCAGCTTGGGTCTAGCAACGAATGAGCAGTTCTTC	CASSLGLATNEQFF
TRBV28	NA	TRBJ1-4	NA	TGTGCCAGCAGCGAACTTGACAGGAGTAATGAAAAACTGTTTTTT	CASSELDRSNEKLFF
TRBV7-4	NA	TRBJ2-7	TRBD2	TGTGCCAGCAGCTTGATAGCTAGCGGGAGAGGCGAGCAGTACTTC	CASSLIASGRGEQYF
TRBV5-4	once	TRBJ1-2	NA	TGTGCCAGCAGCTTGTCAGGGTATGGGGGCTATGGCTACACCTTC	CASSLSGYGGYGYTF
TRBV18	NA	TRBJ2-5	NA	TGTGCCAGCTCACCTGGGACGCCAACCAGGGAGACCCAGTACTTC	CASSPGTPTRETQYF
TRBV6-1	NA	TRBJ2-7	NA	TGTGCCAGCAGTGAAGGGCCTAGTGACTCCTACGAGCAGTACTTC	CASSEGPSDSYEQYF
TRBV6-1	NA	TRBJ1-1	NA	TGTGCCAGCAGTGGGGGACCTCTGAACACTGAAGCTTTCTTT	CASSGGPLNTEAFF
TRBV27	NA	TRBJ2-7	TRBD1	TGTGCCAGCAGTTTATATGCAGGGGGTAGCTACGAGCAGTACTTC	CASSLYAGGSYEQYF
TRBV27	NA	TRBJ2-5	NA	TGTGCCAGCAGTTTTTCACCTTTGGAGACCCAGTACTTC	CASSFSPLETQYF
TRBV21-1	NA	TRBJ2-4	NA	TGTGCCAGCAGCAATGGTACAGGGAGGAACATTCAGTACTTC	CASSNGTGRNIQYF
TRBV4-3	NA	TRBJ2-1	NA	TGCGCCAGCAGCCAAGGGGAACCCTACAATGAGCAGTTCTTC	CASSQGEPYNEQFF
TRBV27	NA	TRBJ2-4	TRBD2	TGTGCCAGCAGTCCTAGCGGGAGGGCCCTCATTCAGTACTTC	CASSPSGRALIQYF